This T cell receptor (beta chain) was found in a study of identical twins. The CDR3 contains 14 residues. Germline V lookup: CDR1 ENHRY, CDR2 SYGVKD. Trimming stripped 10 bases from V and 3 bases from J, with 19 bases between. Using its own MiXCR run on the 5' RACE reads, TCRdb lists one record per CDR3 protein. In the table there are approximately 700,000 distinct CDR3 sequences, roughly 18% of which are singletons. The same specimen was also included in a second study, on T cells expressing NK-cell markers. As that study records: Once again these clonotypes came out on top in the CD3+CD56-NKG2C+ fraction of a few donors.

This chain uses TRBV10-3 with TRBJ2-7; perhaps TRBD2 as D (5 bases). The sequenced material came from PBMCs. The sequence was obtained from a woman aged 18 to 35 in good health. CDR3 residues: CATGERGQFYEQYF. As DNA, the CDR3 is TGTGCCACCGGGGAACGAGGGCAGTTCTACGAGCAGTACTTC.